This T cell receptor beta chain appears in the sequencing data of a study of CD8+CD57+ T cells in acquired aplastic anemia. As for the study in general: DNA recovered from sorted CD4+ and CD8+ cells had a mean of about 3.5 ug.

Sequencing was done on patients that had shown CD8+CD57+ cell expansion by flow cytometry. All patients were therapy-naive when blood was sampled. With regard to this clonotype: At one end the junction does not follow the germline gene, possibly because of a read error.

The study profiled TCR beta VDJ and CDR3 using genomic DNA as template. MiXCR, applied by TCRdb to the reads, yields one record per CDR3 protein. The sample yields about 170,000 distinct CDR3 sequences, roughly 43% seen once. Germline loops: CDR1 LNHNV, CDR2 YYDKDF (reference sequence). This CDR3 spans 15 amino acids. The source material was sorted CD4+, CD8+, or CD8+CD57+ T cells (not recorded which) from PBMCs. The chain carries TRBV15 and TRBJ2-5; no definite D call. This receptor was taken from a human donor with aplastic anemia. CDR3 sequence reads: CATSRRTIGQETQYF. CDR3 nucleotides: TGTGCCACCAGCAGGAGGACGATAGGCCAAGAGACCCAGTACTTT.